This TCR beta chain was observed in a study of cytomegalovirus exposure and HLA in healthy donors. This PCR relied on a set of 60 Vbeta primers and 13 Jbeta primers. Profiled with immunoSEQ multiplex PCR; TCRdb holds only in-frame clones, not every one. The sample lists roughly 150,000 clones, roughly 82% seen once, with approximately 6.3% in the top ten. The V end lost 2 bases, the J end lost 1 base, and 16 bases lay between the germline ends. Germline CDR1 is SGHTS and CDR2 is YDEGEE. CDR3 length: 17 residues. The sequencing input was PBMCs. The receptor was isolated from a woman aged 45-65 years in good health and CMV-seropositive. V gene TRBV5-8 combines with J gene TRBJ2-1; D is possibly TRBD2 (5 bases). CDR3 coding DNA: TGTGCCAGCAGCTTCGAGGTTAGGACTCATTCCTACAATGAGCAGTTCTTC. It translates to CASSFEVRTHSYNEQFF.